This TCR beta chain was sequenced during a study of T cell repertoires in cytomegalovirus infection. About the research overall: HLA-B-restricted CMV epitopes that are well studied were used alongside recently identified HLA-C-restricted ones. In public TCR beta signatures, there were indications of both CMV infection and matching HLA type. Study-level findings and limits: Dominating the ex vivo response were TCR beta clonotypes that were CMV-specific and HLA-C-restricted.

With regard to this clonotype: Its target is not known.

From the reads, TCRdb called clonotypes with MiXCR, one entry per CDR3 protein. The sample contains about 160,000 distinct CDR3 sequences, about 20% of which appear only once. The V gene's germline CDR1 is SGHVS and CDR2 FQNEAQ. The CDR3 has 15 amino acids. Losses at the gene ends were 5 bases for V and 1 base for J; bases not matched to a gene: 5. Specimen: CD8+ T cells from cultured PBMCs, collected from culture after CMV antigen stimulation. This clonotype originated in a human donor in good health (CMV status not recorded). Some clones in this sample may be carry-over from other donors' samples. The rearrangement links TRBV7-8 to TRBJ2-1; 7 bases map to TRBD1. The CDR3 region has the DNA TGTGCCAGCAGCGGAAGGGGGCGGTCCTACAATGAGCAGTTCTTC. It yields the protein CASSGRGRSYNEQFF.